The next 23 T cell receptor beta chains were all read from a single sample in a study of cytomegalovirus exposure and HLA in healthy donors. This PCR relied on a set of 60 Vbeta primers and 13 Jbeta primers. This table comes from immunoSEQ multiplex PCR, and its TCRdb copy is limited to in-frame clones, with some not included. Counted here are approximately 97,000 clones, roughly four fifths occurring once; the ten biggest clones make up around 5.2%. The sample taken for sequencing was PBMCs. These receptors were taken from a man aged 35-49 years in good health and CMV-seropositive.

As regards this clone: The sample has other DNA sequences that encode this CDR3 too. This chain joins TRBV6-5 and TRBJ1-1; the D gene is possibly TRBD1 (6 bases). Trimming left V 6 bases short and J 5 bases short, with 16 bases between. In germline, CDR1 is MNHEY, CDR2 SVGAGI. The CDR3 is 14 residues long. DNA of the CDR3: TGTGCCAGCAGCTTGCTAACAGGGCAAACTGAAGCTTTCTTT. Amino acids: CASSLLTGQTEAFF.

The chain joins TRBV11-2 to TRBJ1-5, with D unresolved. Germline V gene sequence: CDR1 SGHAT, CDR2 FQNNGV. V lost 3 bases, J lost 2 bases, and 14 bases lay in between. The CDR3 is 16 amino acids. CDR3 sequence: CASSLLPGLRNQPQHF. The CDR3 bases are TGTGCCAGCAGCTTGCTCCCGGGGTTGCGCAATCAGCCCCAGCATTTT.

V is TRBV4-1 and J is TRBJ2-1; 7 nucleotides line up with TRBD1. Germline values: CDR1 MGHRA, CDR2 YSYEKL. J gave up 2 bases and V 1 base, and 2 bases lay outside the gene matches. The CDR3 covers 15 residues. The CDR3 reads CASSQARGPYNEQFF. The DNA of the CDR3 is TGCGCCAGCAGCCAAGCGAGGGGGCCCTACAATGAGCAGTTCTTC.

The chain has TRBV10-2 and TRBJ1-1; D possibly corresponds to TRBD1 (6 bases). Trimming stripped 6 bases from V and 0 bases from J, with 14 bases between. Germline CDR1 and CDR2: WSHSY and SAAADI. The CDR3 consists of 15 residues. The CDR3 is CASRKQGTLNTEAFF. CDR3 nucleotide sequence: TGCGCCAGCAGAAAACAGGGAACCCTGAACACTGAAGCTTTCTTT.

Comment on this clone: At one end, the junction sequence differs from germline, possibly due to a read error. Other nucleotide sequences in the sample specify the same CDR3. The chain employs TRBV7-8 and TRBJ1-1, with a tentative D call TRBD1 (6 bases). The CDR3 sequence is 13 residues long. Per the germline V gene, CDR1 is SGHVS and CDR2 is FQNEAQ. The CDR3, as DNA: TGTGCCAGCAGCTTTACCCGGGACACTGAGGCTTTCTTT. Residues: CASSFTRDTEAFF.

The rearrangement links TRBV29-1 to TRBJ2-6; D remains unclear. Germline V lookup: CDR1 SQVTM, CDR2 ANQGSEA. The CDR3 length is 15 residues. Trimming pared 7 bases from V and 2 bases from J, leaving 15 bases between. In DNA, the CDR3 is TGCAGCGCTGCAACAACAGCCGCTGGGGCCAACGTCCTGACTTTC. Translated, it gives CSAATTAAGANVLTF.

This clone was detected once. The chain joins TRBV6-5 to TRBJ1-2; 11 bases are shared with TRBD1. CDR1 is MNHEY, CDR2 SVGAGI, per germline. Unmatched junction bases numbered 5, after V lost 6 bases and J lost 8 bases. The CDR3 is 13 residues long. The CDR3 sequence: CASRGQGAGGYTF. For the CDR3, the DNA is TGTGCCAGCAGAGGACAGGGGGCTGGAGGCTACACCTTC.

V and J are TRBV12-5 and TRBJ2-2, with TRBD2 matching 14 bases. The germline gives CDR1 LGHNT, CDR2 FRNRAP. The CDR3 spans 16 residues. The trim removed 5 bases at V and 6 bases at J, leaving 5 bases unmatched. CDR3 sequence (DNA): TGTGCTAGTGGTAGACTAGCGGGGGGGCCGGCCGGGGAGCTGTTTTTT. Its protein is CASGRLAGGPAGELFF.

This clone occurred once. The V and J genes are TRBV11-3 and TRBJ1-4; TRBD1 might be the D (6 bases). The CDR3 has 17 residues. Between the trimmed V and J ends, which lost 1 base and 0 bases, there was a span of 12 bases. Germline V CDR1 and CDR2: SGHNT, YENEEA. CDR3 sequence reads: CASSLVLDSATNEKLFF. Here the CDR3 DNA reads TGTGCCAGCAGCTTAGTTCTGGACAGTGCAACTAATGAAAAACTGTTTTTT.

DNA of the CDR3: TGCGCCAGCAGCCAACTTTATACCAGGGGATGGGGCTACACCTTC. Protein sequence: CASSQLYTRGWGYTF. The V gene is TRBV4-1, the J gene TRBJ1-2, with a weak D call TRBD1 (6 bases). Germline loops: CDR1 MGHRA, CDR2 YSYEKL. The ends were cut back, 2 bases at V and 8 bases at J, with 18 bases in the middle. The CDR3 is 15 residues long.

The V and J genes are TRBV10-3 and TRBJ1-5; 8 bases fit TRBD1. CDR3 length: 14 residues. Germline V gene sequence: CDR1 ENHRY, CDR2 SYGVKD. V lost 4 bases and J lost 5; bases outside the gene matches: 4. The CDR3 spells CAISADRGYQPQHF. DNA for the CDR3: TGTGCCATCAGTGCAGACAGGGGCTATCAGCCCCAGCATTTT.

This clone was seen a handful of times. The V and J genes are TRBV29-1 and TRBJ2-3; 8 bases are a match to TRBD2. The CDR3 consists of 14 residues. The J segment lost 6 bases and the V segment lost 4 bases, leaving 9 bases of the junction unmatched. Germline V gene lookup returns CDR1 SQVTM and CDR2 ANQGSEA. The chain's CDR3 is CSVAGLARVDTQYF. DNA of the CDR3: TGCAGCGTTGCCGGACTAGCAAGGGTCGATACGCAGTATTTT.

V is TRBV19 and J is TRBJ2-4, with D tentatively TRBD2 (5 bases). Germline CDR1 LNHDA, CDR2 SQIVND (reference sequence). The V end lost 4 bases, the J end lost 2 bases, and 12 bases lay between the germline ends. The CDR3 consists of 15 residues. Here the CDR3 reads CASSNEGGPKNIQYF. The CDR3 coding sequence is TGTGCCAGTAGTAACGAGGGTGGGCCCAAAAACATTCAGTACTTC.

As DNA, the CDR3 is TGCGCCAGCAGCCCCTCCCAACTAGCGGGAGTGGAGACCCAGTACTTC. Its translation is CASSPSQLAGVETQYF. The J gene is TRBJ2-5, the V gene TRBV5-1; TRBD2 agrees at 11 bases. The ends lost 4 bases at V and 5 bases at J; junction bases unmatched: 10. Germline V CDR1 and CDR2: SGHRS, YFSETQ. The CDR3 length is 16 residues. Using reference TRBV5-1 and TRBJ2-5 for the parts outside the CDR3, the full variable domain is KAGVTQTPRYLIKTRGQQVTLSCSPISGHRSVSWYQQTPGQGLQFLFEYFSETQRNKGNFPGRFSGRQFSNSRSEMNVSTLELGDSALYLCASSPSQLAGVETQYFGPGTRLLVL.

This chain joins TRBV6-1 and TRBJ2-2; 10 bases are a match to TRBD1. V lost 6 bases and J lost 1; bases outside the gene matches: 2. The germline CDR1 and CDR2 sequences are MNHNS and SASEGT. The CDR3 extends over 15 amino acids. The CDR3, as DNA: TGTGCCAGCAGGGGGGACAGGGGGAACACCGGGGAGCTGTTTTTT. Its protein product is CASRGDRGNTGELFF.

The chain links TRBV2 to TRBJ1-1; D remains ambiguous. Trimming left V 4 bases short and J 2 bases short, with 8 bases between. In germline, CDR1 is SNHLY, CDR2 FYNNEI. The CDR3 contains 13 residues. The CDR3 sequence is CASSVQFNTEAFF. Here the CDR3 DNA reads TGTGCCAGCAGTGTCCAATTTAACACTGAAGCTTTCTTT.

The chain joins TRBV11-3 to TRBJ2-2; the D is unclear. The ends were cut back, 1 base at V and 6 bases at J, with 6 bases in the middle. The length of the CDR3 is 13 residues. The germline CDR1 and CDR2 sequences are SGHNT and YENEEA. CDR3 DNA sequence: TGTGCCAGCAGCTTAGTGTCTCCCGGGGAGCTGTTTTTT. Residues: CASSLVSPGELFF.

J is TRBJ1-3 and V is TRBV18; 7 nucleotides agree with TRBD1. With 3 bases clipped from V and 4 bases from J, the junction kept 12 bases outside the gene matches. In germline, CDR1 is KGHSH, CDR2 LQKENI. There are 17 residues in the CDR3. The CDR3: CASSPILGQAKGNTIYF. Written as DNA, the CDR3 is TGTGCCAGCTCACCCATACTCGGACAGGCGAAAGGAAACACCATATATTTT.

Turning to this clone: At one end the junction does not follow the germline gene, possibly because of a read error. This rearrangement joins TRBV7-9 to TRBJ1-2; possibly TRBD1 for D (5 bases). CDR1 SEHNR and CDR2 FQNEAQ come from the germline V gene (reference sequence). CDR3 length equals 14 residues. The CDR3 loop reads CSSSLNRPPKGYTF. CDR3 bases: TGTTCCAGCAGCTTGAACAGGCCCCCGAAAGGCTACACCTTC.

The J gene is TRBJ2-1, the V gene TRBV7-6; TRBD2 matches at 10 bases. After removal of 5 bases from V and 3 bases from J, the junction contained 4 bases not matched to a gene. In germline, CDR1 is SGHVS, CDR2 FNYEAQ. There are 15 residues in the CDR3. The CDR3 DNA is TGTGCCAGCAGCCTCCGGACTAGCGGCTACAATGAGCAGTTCTTC. Its protein is CASSLRTSGYNEQFF.

The chain links TRBV5-4 to TRBJ2-1, with 7 bases matching TRBD1. Germline V lookup: CDR1 SGHNT, CDR2 YYREEE (reference sequence). The V segment lost 5 bases and the J segment 8 bases; nucleotides outside the gene matches: 10. This CDR3 has 14 amino acids. CDR3 coding DNA: TGTGCCAGCAGATCTAACAGGGGCTCCGATGAGCAGTTCTTC. Translated: CASRSNRGSDEQFF.

The rearrangement joins TRBV19 to TRBJ1-2; no definite D call. CDR1 and CDR2 (germline): LNHDA, SQIVND (reference sequence). CDR3 length: 13 residues. The V end lost 7 bases, the J end lost 5 bases, and 14 bases lay between the germline ends. The CDR3 coding sequence is TGTGCCAGTACGCGAGGTCAAGTGTATGGCTACACCTTC. This gives the protein CASTRGQVYGYTF.

J is TRBJ2-1 and V is TRBV5-4; D might be TRBD2 (5 bases). The V gene lost 4 bases and the J gene lost 3 bases, with 14 bases spanning the gap. CDR1 is SGHNT, CDR2 YYREEE, per germline (reference sequence). This CDR3 contains 15 residues. The CDR3 DNA reads as TGTGCCAGCAGCCCTGGAGGCGGATACTACAATGAGCAGTTCTTC. It translates to CASSPGGGYYNEQFF.